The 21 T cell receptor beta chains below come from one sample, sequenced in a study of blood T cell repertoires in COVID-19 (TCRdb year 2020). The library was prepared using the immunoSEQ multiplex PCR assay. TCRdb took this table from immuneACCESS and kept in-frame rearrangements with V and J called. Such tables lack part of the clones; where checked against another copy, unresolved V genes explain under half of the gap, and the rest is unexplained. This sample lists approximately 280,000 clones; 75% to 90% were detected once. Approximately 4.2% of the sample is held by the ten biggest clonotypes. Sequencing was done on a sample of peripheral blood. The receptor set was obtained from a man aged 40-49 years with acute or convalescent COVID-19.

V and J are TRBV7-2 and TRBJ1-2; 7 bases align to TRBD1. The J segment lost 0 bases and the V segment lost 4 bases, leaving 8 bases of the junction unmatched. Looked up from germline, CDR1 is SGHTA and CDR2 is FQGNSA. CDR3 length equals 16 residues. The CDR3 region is CASSSGGGRTNYGYTF. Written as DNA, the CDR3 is TGTGCCAGCAGCTCCGGAGGGGGCCGGACTAACTATGGCTACACCTTC.

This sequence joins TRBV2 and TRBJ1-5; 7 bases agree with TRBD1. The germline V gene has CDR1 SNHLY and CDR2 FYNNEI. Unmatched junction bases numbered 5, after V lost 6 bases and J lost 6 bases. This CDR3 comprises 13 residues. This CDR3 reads CASSRGGGQPQHF. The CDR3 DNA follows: TGTGCCAGCAGCCGAGGGGGCGGTCAGCCCCAGCATTTT.

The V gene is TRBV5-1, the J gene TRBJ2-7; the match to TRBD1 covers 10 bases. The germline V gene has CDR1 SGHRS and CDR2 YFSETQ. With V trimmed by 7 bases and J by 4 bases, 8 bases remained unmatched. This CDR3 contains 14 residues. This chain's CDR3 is CASSFGTGVYEQYF. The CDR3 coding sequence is TGCGCCAGCTCGTTTGGGACAGGGGTTTACGAGCAGTACTTC.

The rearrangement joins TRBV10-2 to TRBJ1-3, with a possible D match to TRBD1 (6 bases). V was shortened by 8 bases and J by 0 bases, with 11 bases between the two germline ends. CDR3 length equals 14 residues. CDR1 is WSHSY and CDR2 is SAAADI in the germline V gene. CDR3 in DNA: TGCGCCAGCGGTCGACAGGTCTCTGGAAACACCATATATTTT. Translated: CASGRQVSGNTIYF.

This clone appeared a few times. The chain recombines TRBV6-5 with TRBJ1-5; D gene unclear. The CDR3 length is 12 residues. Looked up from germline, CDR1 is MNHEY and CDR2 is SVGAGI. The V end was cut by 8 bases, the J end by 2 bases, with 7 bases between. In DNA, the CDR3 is TGTGCCAGCGCAGTGGGCAATCAGCCCCAGCATTTT. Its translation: CASAVGNQPQHF.

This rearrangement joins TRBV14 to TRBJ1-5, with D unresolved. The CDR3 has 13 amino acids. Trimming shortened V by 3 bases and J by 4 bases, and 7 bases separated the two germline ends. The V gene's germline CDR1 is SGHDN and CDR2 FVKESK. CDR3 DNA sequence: TGTGCCAGCAGCCATTCCGAGAATCAGCCCCAGCATTTT. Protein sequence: CASSHSENQPQHF.

As DNA, the CDR3 is TGCGCCAGCAGTCCGGGGGAGAACACCGGGGAGCTGTTTTTT. Translated: CASSPGENTGELFF. The chain couples TRBV10-1 to TRBJ2-2; possibly TRBD2 for D (6 bases). Trimming removed 5 bases at V and 1 base at J, with 8 bases between. The CDR3 is 14 amino acids. In germline, CDR1 is WNHNN, CDR2 SYGVQD (reference sequence).

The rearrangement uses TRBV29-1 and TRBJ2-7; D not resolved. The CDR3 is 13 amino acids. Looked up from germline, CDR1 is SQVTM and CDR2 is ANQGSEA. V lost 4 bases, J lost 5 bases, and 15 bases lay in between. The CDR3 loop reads CSVVKPSSDEQYF. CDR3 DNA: TGCAGCGTTGTTAAGCCATCAAGCGACGAGCAGTACTTC.

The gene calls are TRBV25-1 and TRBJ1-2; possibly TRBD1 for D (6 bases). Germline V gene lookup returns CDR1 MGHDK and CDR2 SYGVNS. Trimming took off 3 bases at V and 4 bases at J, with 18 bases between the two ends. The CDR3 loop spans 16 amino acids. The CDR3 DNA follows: TGTGCCAGCAGTGATTCGGGTAGAGGGGGTATCTATGGCTACACCTTC. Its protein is CASSDSGRGGIYGYTF.

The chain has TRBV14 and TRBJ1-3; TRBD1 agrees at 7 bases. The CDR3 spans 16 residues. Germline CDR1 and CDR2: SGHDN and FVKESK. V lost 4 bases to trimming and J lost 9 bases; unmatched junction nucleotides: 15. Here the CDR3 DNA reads TGTGCCAGCAGCCCCACAGGGGTCCGAACAAGGGGCACCATATATTTT. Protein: CASSPTGVRTRGTIYF.

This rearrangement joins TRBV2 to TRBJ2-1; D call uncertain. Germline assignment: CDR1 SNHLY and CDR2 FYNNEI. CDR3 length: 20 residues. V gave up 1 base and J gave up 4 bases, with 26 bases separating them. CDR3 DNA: TGTGCCAGCAGTGAAGACCTTGGTTCCCGCGGCCGGGTTGGGTACAATGAGCAGTTCTTC. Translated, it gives CASSEDLGSRGRVGYNEQFF.

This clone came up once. In DNA, the CDR3 is TGTGCCAGCAGCCGGACTAGCGGGGGGACAGATACGCAGTATTTT. This gives the protein CASSRTSGGTDTQYF. This chain links TRBV5-4 with TRBJ2-3; TRBD2 aligns across 14 bases. Trimming at V came to 4 bases and at J to 3 bases, leaving 1 base not matched to a gene. This CDR3 comprises 15 residues. From germline, CDR1 is SGHNT and CDR2 YYREEE (reference sequence).

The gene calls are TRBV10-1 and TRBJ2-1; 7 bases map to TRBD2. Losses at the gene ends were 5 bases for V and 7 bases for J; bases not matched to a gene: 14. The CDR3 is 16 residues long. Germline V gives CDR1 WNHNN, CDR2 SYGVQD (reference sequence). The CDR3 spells CASSPVGVNGGNEQFF. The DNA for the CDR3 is TGCGCCAGCAGTCCCGTGGGGGTTAACGGGGGGAATGAGCAGTTCTTC.

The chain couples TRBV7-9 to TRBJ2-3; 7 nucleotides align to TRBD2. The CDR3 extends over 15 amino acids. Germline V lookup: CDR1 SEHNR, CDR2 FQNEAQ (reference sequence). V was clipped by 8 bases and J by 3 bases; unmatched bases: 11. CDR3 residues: CASHQGLAVTDTQYF. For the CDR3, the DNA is TGTGCCAGCCACCAAGGGCTAGCGGTGACAGATACGCAGTATTTT.

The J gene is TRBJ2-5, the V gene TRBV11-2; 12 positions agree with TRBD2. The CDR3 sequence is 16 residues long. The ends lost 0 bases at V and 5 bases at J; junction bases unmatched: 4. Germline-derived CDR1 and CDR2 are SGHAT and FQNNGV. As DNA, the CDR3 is TGTGCCAGCAGCTTAGAGGCTAGCGGGGGGGCGGAGACCCAGTACTTC. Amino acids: CASSLEASGGAETQYF.

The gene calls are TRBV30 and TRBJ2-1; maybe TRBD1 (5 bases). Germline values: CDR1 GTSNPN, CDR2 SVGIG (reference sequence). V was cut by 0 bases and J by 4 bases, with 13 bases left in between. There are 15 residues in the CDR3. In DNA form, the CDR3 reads TGTGCCTGGAGTGTAGACAGCCTAGGGTACAATGAGCAGTTCTTC. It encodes CAWSVDSLGYNEQFF.

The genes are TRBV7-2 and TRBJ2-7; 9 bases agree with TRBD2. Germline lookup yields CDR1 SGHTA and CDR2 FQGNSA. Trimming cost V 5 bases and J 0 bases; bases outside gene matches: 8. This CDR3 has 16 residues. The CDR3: CASSPTSSGASYEQYF. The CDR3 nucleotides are TGTGCCAGCAGCCCCACCTCTAGCGGGGCCTCCTACGAGCAGTACTTC.

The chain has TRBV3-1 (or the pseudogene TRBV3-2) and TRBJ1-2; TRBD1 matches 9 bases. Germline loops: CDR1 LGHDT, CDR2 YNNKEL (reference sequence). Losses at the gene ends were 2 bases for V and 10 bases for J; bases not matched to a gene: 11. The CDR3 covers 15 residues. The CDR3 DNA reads TGTGCCAGCAGCCAACATACAGGGGGCCCCTCTATCTACACCTTC. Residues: CASSQHTGGPSIYTF.

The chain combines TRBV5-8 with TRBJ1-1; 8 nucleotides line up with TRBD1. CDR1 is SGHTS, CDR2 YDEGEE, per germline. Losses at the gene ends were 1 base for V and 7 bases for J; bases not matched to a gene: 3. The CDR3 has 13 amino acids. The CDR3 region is CASSLYRGIEAFF. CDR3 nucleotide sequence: TGTGCCAGCAGCTTGTACAGGGGGATTGAAGCTTTCTTT.

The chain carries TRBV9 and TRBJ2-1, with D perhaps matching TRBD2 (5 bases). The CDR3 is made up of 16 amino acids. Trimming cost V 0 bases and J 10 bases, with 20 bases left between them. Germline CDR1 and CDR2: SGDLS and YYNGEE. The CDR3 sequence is CASSVEVATNPAEQFF. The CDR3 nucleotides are TGTGCCAGCAGCGTAGAGGTAGCGACCAACCCTGCGGAGCAGTTCTTC.

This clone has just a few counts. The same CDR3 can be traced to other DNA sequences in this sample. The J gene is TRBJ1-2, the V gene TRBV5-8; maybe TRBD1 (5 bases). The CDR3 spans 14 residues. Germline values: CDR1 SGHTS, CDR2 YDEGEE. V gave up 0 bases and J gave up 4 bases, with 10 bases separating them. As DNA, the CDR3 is TGTGCCAGCAGCTTGGCGGGGGGAGGCTATGGCTACACCTTC. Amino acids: CASSLAGGGYGYTF. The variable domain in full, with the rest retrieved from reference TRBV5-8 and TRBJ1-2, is EAGVTQSPTHLIKTRGQQATLRCSPISGHTSVYWYQQALGLGLQFLLWYDEGEERNRGNFPPRFSGRQFPNYSSELNVNALELEDSALYLCASSLAGGGYGYTFGSGTRLTVV.